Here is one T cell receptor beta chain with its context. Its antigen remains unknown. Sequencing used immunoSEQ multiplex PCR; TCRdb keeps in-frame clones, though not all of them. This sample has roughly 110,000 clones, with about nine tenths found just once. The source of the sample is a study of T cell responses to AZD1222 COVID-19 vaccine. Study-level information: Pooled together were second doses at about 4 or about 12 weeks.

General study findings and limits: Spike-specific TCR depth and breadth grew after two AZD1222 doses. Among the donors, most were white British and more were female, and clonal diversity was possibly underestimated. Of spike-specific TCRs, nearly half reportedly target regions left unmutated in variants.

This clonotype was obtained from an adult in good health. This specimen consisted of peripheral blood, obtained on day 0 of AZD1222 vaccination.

CDR3 in DNA: TGTGCCAGCAGCATCTATACGGGGGGAACTCACAATGAGCAGTTCTTC. Its translation: CASSIYTGGTHNEQFF. The chain recombines TRBV7-6 with TRBJ2-1; 7 bases agree with TRBD2. Trimming removed 5 bases from V and 5 bases from J; junction bases left unmatched: 12. CDR1 is SGHVS, CDR2 FNYEAQ, per germline. The CDR3 length is 16 residues.